This T cell receptor (beta chain) was sequenced during a study of PD-L1 blockade in urothelial cancer. TCRdb's table, derived via immunoSEQ multiplex PCR, lists solely in-frame clones and lacks some. The sample shows around 30,000 clones, approximately 80% of them seen only once. The ends lost 4 bases at V and 7 bases at J; junction bases unmatched: 11. Germline-derived CDR1 and CDR2 are SGHNT and YYREEE (reference sequence). CDR3 length equals 16 residues. This clonotype was obtained from a man aged 60 to 75 with urothelial cancer. This specimen consisted of PBMCs, obtained around atezolizumab (anti-PD-L1) treatment. V and J are TRBV5-4 and TRBJ2-1; 10 bases fit TRBD2. CDR3 region: CASSQKLAGPGNEQFF. The CDR3 region has the DNA TGTGCCAGCAGCCAAAAACTAGCGGGGCCGGGGAATGAGCAGTTCTTC.